The sequence of this T cell receptor (beta chain) was determined in a study of blood T cell repertoires in COVID-19. The overall study: Samples representing acute and convalescent COVID-19 were sourced from the United States, Italy and Spain.

Per the original methods: Estimation of nucleated cell counts relied on the amplification of reference gene primers. The protocol was immunoSEQ multiplex PCR, while the TCRdb copy is restricted to in-frame clones and leaves out a portion. V and J calls and clone size are copied from that table; D and trimming were computed from the DNA. The sample carries 150,000 to 200,000 clones, around 85% recorded once. Seattle patient enrollment occurred during active infection, with longitudinal follow-up thereafter. Per the germline V gene, CDR1 is SGHVS and CDR2 is FQNEAQ. This CDR3 contains 15 residues. Trimming cost V 3 bases and J 6 bases, with 14 bases left between them.

V and J are TRBV7-8 and TRBJ2-2; maybe TRBD1 (6 bases). The sample taken for sequencing was peripheral blood. This clonotype was obtained from a person between 65 and 79 years old with COVID-19, enrolled during active disease. CDR3 sequence reads: CASSFGTGYAGELFF. The DNA for the CDR3 is TGTGCCAGCAGCTTCGGAACAGGGTACGCCGGGGAGCTGTTTTTT.